This entry lists 3 T cell receptor beta chains sequenced from one sample in a study of T-cell memory formation after mild COVID-19. TCRdb called the 5' RACE reads again in MiXCR, with one record for every CDR3 protein. The table includes 150,000 to 200,000 distinct CDR3 sequences, about 15% detected once. Material: PBMCs or a T cell subset sorted from them (not recorded which). These receptors were obtained from an adult woman who had mild COVID-19 (a few samples of this study predate the infection). Cell type and time point are not known.

This chain connects TRBV4-1 to TRBJ2-7; D is perhaps TRBD1 (6 bases). Trimming removed 3 bases at V and 0 bases at J, with 12 bases between. Germline loops: CDR1 MGHRA, CDR2 YSYEKL. The CDR3 has 15 amino acids. In nucleotides, the CDR3 is TGCGCCAGCAGCCATACGGACAGCAGCTCCTACGAGCAGTACTTC. It specifies CASSHTDSSSYEQYF.

This clonotype was counted only a few times. This chain connects TRBV7-9 to TRBJ1-1; tentatively, D is TRBD1 (5 bases). CDR1 SEHNR and CDR2 FQNEAQ come from the germline V gene (reference sequence). This CDR3 is 15 amino acids long. V lost 2 bases to trimming and J lost 3 bases, with 13 bases between them. The CDR3 spells CASSLILLGDTEAFF. The CDR3 region has the DNA TGTGCCAGCAGCTTAATTCTTCTGGGGGACACTGAAGCTTTCTTT. The full variable domain, its missing parts supplied by reference TRBV7-9 and TRBJ1-1, is DTGVSQNPRHKITKRGQNVTFRCDPISEHNRLYWYRQTLGQGPEFLTYFQNEAQLEKSRLLSDRFSAERPKGSFSTLEIQRTEQGDSAMYLCASSLILLGDTEAFFGQGTRLTVV.

The table lists this clonotype with many counts. The chain combines TRBV3-1 with TRBJ2-2, with 9 bases lining up with TRBD1. The ends lost 4 bases at V and 3 bases at J; junction bases unmatched: 3. Germline CDR1 reads LGHDT; CDR2 reads YNNKEL (reference sequence). This CDR3 is 15 amino acids long. The CDR3: CASSPRTGDTGELFF. CDR3 in DNA: TGTGCCAGCAGCCCCCGGACAGGGGACACCGGGGAGCTGTTTTTT. Looking up the rest from reference TRBV3-1 and TRBJ2-2 gives the full variable domain: DTAVSQTPKYLVTQMGNDKSIKCEQNLGHDTMYWYKQDSKKFLKIMFSYNNKELIINETVPNRFSPKSPDKAHLNLHINSLELGDSAVYFCASSPRTGDTGELFFGEGSRLTVL.